This T cell receptor (beta chain) was sequenced in a study of blood T cell repertoires in COVID-19. Turning to the study itself: Material from acute and convalescent COVID-19 was sourced from the United States, Italy and Spain.

Per the original data handling: Cell counts per sample came from amplifying reference gene primers. Clones were sequenced by immunoSEQ multiplex PCR, and TCRdb holds only the in-frame ones, with some missing. The V and J calls and clone size are taken from that table; D and trimming were inferred from the DNA. The table has roughly 150,000 clones, around 82% seen once. Seattle-derived patients entered the study during active infection and were followed longitudinally. The germline V and J ends were trimmed by 4 bases and 4 bases, with 16 bases remaining between them. The CDR3 has 15 residues. Per germline, CDR1 SGHNT and CDR2 YYREEE (reference sequence).

Sequencing was done on a sample of peripheral blood. This clonotype originated in an elderly man with COVID-19, enrolled during active disease. V is TRBV5-4 and J is TRBJ2-3; D might be TRBD2 (5 bases). CDR3 DNA: TGTGCCAGCAGCCCGTGGACTCAGGAGGCAGATACGCAGTATTTT. This gives the protein CASSPWTQEADTQYF.